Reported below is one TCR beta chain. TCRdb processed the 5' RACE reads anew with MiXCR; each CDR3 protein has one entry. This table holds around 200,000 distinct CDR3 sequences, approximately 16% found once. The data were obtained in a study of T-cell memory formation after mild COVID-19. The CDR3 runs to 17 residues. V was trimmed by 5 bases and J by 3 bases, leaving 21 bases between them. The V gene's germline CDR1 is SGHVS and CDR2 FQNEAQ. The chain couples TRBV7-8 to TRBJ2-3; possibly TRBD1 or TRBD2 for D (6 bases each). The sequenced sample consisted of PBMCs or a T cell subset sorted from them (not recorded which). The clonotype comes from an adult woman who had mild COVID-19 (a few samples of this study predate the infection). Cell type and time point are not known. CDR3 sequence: CASSVLGGSRVTDTQYF. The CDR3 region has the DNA TGTGCCAGCAGCGTCTTAGGGGGGTCCAGGGTGACAGATACGCAGTATTTT. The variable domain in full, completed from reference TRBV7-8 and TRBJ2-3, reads GAGVSQSPRYKVAKRGQDVALRCDPISGHVSLFWYQQALGQGPEFLTYFQNEAQLDKSGLPSDRFFAERPEGSVSTLKIQRTQQEDSAVYLCASSVLGGSRVTDTQYFGPGTRLTVL.